Shown below are 26 T cell receptor beta chains from a single sample sequenced in a study of blood T cell repertoires in COVID-19. Only in-frame clones appear in the TCRdb table, and some are missing; sequencing was by immunoSEQ multiplex PCR. The repertoire has a few hundred thousand clones, approximately 85% of them found once; the top ten carry over 2%. Sequencing was performed on PBMCs or T cells enriched from blood (not recorded which). These receptors originate from a young man who had recovered from COVID-19.

The rearrangement joins TRBV12-3 or TRBV12-4 to TRBJ1-1; D call uncertain. CDR3 length: 12 residues. V was clipped by 3 bases and J by 5 bases, with 7 bases between them. For the CDR3, the DNA is TGTGCCAGCAGTTTTTATCAGACTGAAGCTTTCTTT. Translation gives CASSFYQTEAFF.

V gene TRBV9 combines with J gene TRBJ2-2; D ambiguous. This CDR3 spans 13 amino acids. Trimming took 4 bases from V and 5 from J, leaving 9 bases between them. Germline V gene lookup returns CDR1 SGDLS and CDR2 YYNGEE. Here the CDR3 reads CASSLTLTGELFF. The CDR3 nucleotides are TGTGCCAGCAGCCTGACACTTACCGGGGAGCTGTTTTTT.

This clone was counted between two and nine times. This chain links TRBV6-4 with TRBJ2-1; 8 bases agree with TRBD1. The CDR3 sequence is 15 residues long. Losses at the gene ends were 0 bases for V and 9 bases for J; bases not matched to a gene: 7. In germline, CDR1 is MRHNA, CDR2 SNTAGT. In nucleotides, the CDR3 is TGTGCCAGCAGTGACTCACCGGACAGGGCTGGTGAGCAGTTCTTC. This sequence encodes CASSDSPDRAGEQFF.

The chain links TRBV9 to TRBJ1-2; weak D call: TRBD1 (5 bases). Germline CDR1 SGDLS, CDR2 YYNGEE. This CDR3 is 14 amino acids long. Trimming pared 2 bases from V and 6 bases from J, leaving 14 bases between. DNA for the CDR3: TGTGCCAGCAGCGTTGGGGGGTTGATGGATGGCTACACCTTC. Translated, it gives CASSVGGLMDGYTF.

In this sample, this clone turned up once. The rearrangement joins TRBV5-1 to TRBJ2-1, with 7 bases aligning to TRBD1. In germline, CDR1 is SGHRS, CDR2 YFSETQ. The V segment lost 5 bases and the J segment 5 bases; nucleotides outside the gene matches: 7. The CDR3 runs 14 residues. CDR3 sequence (DNA): TGCGCCAGCAGGTGGGACAGACGTAACAATGAGCAGTTCTTC. Encoded protein: CASRWDRRNNEQFF.

V usage is TRBV7-2 and J usage is TRBJ2-1, with TRBD1 identical over 7 bases. CDR1 is SGHTA, CDR2 FQGNSA, per germline. With V trimmed by 5 bases and J by 15 bases, 7 bases remained unmatched. This CDR3 is 11 amino acids long. As DNA, the CDR3 is TGTGCCAGCAGCCAGACAGGGAAACGGTTCTTC. Its protein is CASSQTGKRFF.

CDR3 amino acids: CASSLEAGYTGELFF. CDR3 nucleotides: TGCGCCAGCAGCCTAGAGGCGGGCTACACCGGGGAGCTGTTTTTT. The chain employs TRBV4-1 and TRBJ2-2; tentatively, D is TRBD2 (5 bases). This CDR3 spans 15 amino acids. CDR1 and CDR2 from the germline V gene are MGHRA and YSYEKL. V was trimmed by 4 bases and J by 3 bases, leaving 12 bases between them.

The chain links TRBV11-2 to TRBJ2-1, with D maybe TRBD1 (6 bases). Per germline, CDR1 SGHAT and CDR2 FQNNGV. V was clipped by 5 bases and J by 6 bases, with 17 bases between them. The CDR3 runs 15 residues. CDR3 coding DNA: TGTGCCAGCAGCCCAGGGACACACCAAGGCAATGAGCAGTTCTTC. This gives the protein CASSPGTHQGNEQFF.

V and J are TRBV7-3 and TRBJ1-3; D call uncertain. The V gene's germline CDR1 is SGHTA and CDR2 FQGTGA. CDR3 size: 15 residues. V lost 0 bases and J lost 0, with 6 bases in between. CDR3 protein: CASSLTGSSGNTIYF. CDR3 DNA sequence: TGTGCCAGCAGCTTAACAGGGAGCTCTGGAAACACCATATATTTT.

V and J are TRBV5-1 and TRBJ1-2; 7 bases line up with TRBD1. The CDR3 is made up of 14 amino acids. The junction had 5 bases not matched to a gene; V was cut back by 0 bases and J by 6 bases. Germline V lookup: CDR1 SGHRS, CDR2 YFSETQ. Here the CDR3 DNA reads TGCGCCAGCAGCTTGGCGAGGGGACAGCATGGCTACACCTTC. Protein sequence: CASSLARGQHGYTF.

This clone occurred once. The chain carries TRBV29-1 and TRBJ1-2, with 9 bases aligning to TRBD1. V gave up 7 bases and J gave up 6 bases; unmatched junction bases: 6. CDR3 length: 12 amino acids. Germline loops: CDR1 SQVTM, CDR2 ANQGSEA. CDR3 amino acids: CSGADRGHGYTF. The DNA of the CDR3 is TGCAGCGGGGCGGACAGGGGACATGGCTACACCTTC.

This clone was found a few times. This chain uses TRBV28 with TRBJ1-3, with a possible D match to TRBD1 (6 bases). Trimming took 6 bases from V and 4 from J, leaving 16 bases between them. CDR3 length: 15 amino acids. Looked up from germline, CDR1 is MDHEN and CDR2 is SYDVKM. CDR3: CASRTYRVTGNTIYF. CDR3 nucleotide sequence: TGTGCCAGCAGAACCTACAGGGTAACGGGAAACACCATATATTTT.

This clone was recorded a few times. The genes are TRBV9 and TRBJ1-6, with unresolved D. Trimming shortened V by 0 bases and J by 5 bases, and 9 bases separated the two germline ends. Germline V gene data show CDR1 as SGDLS and CDR2 as YYNGEE. This CDR3 region has 15 residues. The CDR3 sequence: CASSVAAQDNSPLHF. DNA of the CDR3: TGTGCCAGCAGCGTAGCTGCCCAGGATAATTCACCCCTCCACTTT.

This clone came up a few times. The chain employs TRBV18 and TRBJ1-2, with 9 positions matching TRBD1. The CDR3 loop spans 18 amino acids. V lost 1 base to trimming and J lost 4 bases; unmatched junction nucleotides: 13. Germline V lookup: CDR1 KGHSH, CDR2 LQKENI. The CDR3 region has the DNA TGTGCCAGCTCACCACTGGGGACAGGGTCCCCTCTTGGCTATGGCTACACCTTC. Translation: CASSPLGTGSPLGYGYTF.

This clone has just a few counts. The V call is TRBV7-8, the J call TRBJ1-2, with 9 bases that match TRBD1. The V gene end was trimmed by 5 bases and the J gene end by 7 bases; junction bases not matched to a gene: 11. The CDR3 runs 15 residues. CDR1 and CDR2 (germline): SGHVS, FQNEAQ. The CDR3 bases are TGTGCCAGCAGCCGCGGGGAGGGACAGGGCGGTGGCTACACCTTC. This translates into CASSRGEGQGGGYTF.

This clone was seen more than once but under ten times. Other DNA sequences in this specimen translate into the identical CDR3. CDR3 coding DNA: TGTGCCTGGAGTGTTCCTCAGTTCAATCAGCCCCAGCATTTT. It codes for CAWSVPQFNQPQHF. This chain joins TRBV30 and TRBJ1-5; no definite D call. The CDR3 has 14 amino acids. Trimming removed 0 bases from V and 3 bases from J, with 9 bases in between. Germline V gives CDR1 GTSNPN, CDR2 SVGIG (reference sequence).

The rearrangement links TRBV6-5 to TRBJ2-2, with 9 nucleotides matching TRBD1. V trimming: 4 bases; J trimming: 5 bases; junction bases outside the gene matches: 5. The CDR3 extends over 15 amino acids. Germline V gene data show CDR1 as MNHEY and CDR2 as SVGAGI. The CDR3 spells CASSWGTGSTGELFF. As DNA, the CDR3 is TGTGCCAGCAGTTGGGGGACAGGGTCGACCGGGGAGCTGTTTTTT.

The chain combines TRBV4-2 with TRBJ1-2; no firm D call. The CDR3 totals 17 residues. The V end lost 3 bases, the J end lost 0 bases, and 17 bases lay between the germline ends. Germline CDR1 is LGHNA and CDR2 is YNFKEQ. CDR3 nucleotides: TGTGCCAGCAGCCAGCCCAGCCGGGAGTTTCCTAACTATGGCTACACCTTC. This translates into CASSQPSREFPNYGYTF.

V gene TRBV5-4 combines with J gene TRBJ2-1, with 11 nucleotides matching TRBD1. V was clipped by 3 bases and J by 15 bases; unmatched bases: 8. CDR3 length: 13 amino acids. The germline gives CDR1 SGHNT, CDR2 YYREEE (reference sequence). Written as DNA, the CDR3 is TGTGCCAGCAGCTCGATCGACGGACAGGGGGCGTTCTTC. Its protein product is CASSSIDGQGAFF.

The chain links TRBV5-5 to TRBJ1-4, with D tentatively TRBD1 (6 bases). V shed 6 bases and J shed 8 bases, with 20 bases lying between them. The CDR3 is 15 residues long. CDR1 SGHKS and CDR2 YYEKEE come from the germline V gene (reference sequence). DNA of the CDR3: TGTGCCAGCAACCTCCGCCGGGGGGCAGGGGAAAAACTGTTTTTT. As protein: CASNLRRGAGEKLFF.

This chain joins TRBV7-9 and TRBJ2-5; 10 bases fit TRBD2. The germline CDR1 and CDR2 sequences are SEHNR and FQNEAQ (reference sequence). The CDR3 totals 16 residues. V lost 1 base, J lost 1 base, and 3 bases stayed unmatched. CDR3: CASSLVTSGFQETQYF. The CDR3 region has the DNA TGTGCCAGCAGCTTAGTGACTAGCGGGTTCCAAGAGACCCAGTACTTC.

This chain joins TRBV11-3 and TRBJ2-3; the D gene is possibly TRBD1 (6 bases). The CDR3 loop spans 15 amino acids. Germline CDR1 reads SGHNT; CDR2 reads YENEEA. With 5 bases removed from V and 2 bases from J, the gap between germline ends came to 14 bases. The chain's CDR3 is CASSPGVSATDTQYF. The DNA of the CDR3 is TGTGCCAGCAGCCCAGGGGTGAGTGCCACAGATACGCAGTATTTT.

This chain links TRBV27 with TRBJ1-6, with 10 bases matching TRBD1. Germline CDR1 and CDR2: MNHEY and SMNVEV (reference sequence). V lost 6 bases to trimming and J lost 6 bases; unmatched junction nucleotides: 5. CDR3 size: 15 residues. CDR3 DNA sequence: TGTGCCAGCAGGATGACAGGGGGCTTTAATTCACCCCTCCACTTT. Its protein is CASRMTGGFNSPLHF.

The J gene is TRBJ2-7, the V gene TRBV27, with a weak D call TRBD1 (6 bases). Germline CDR1 is MNHEY and CDR2 is SMNVEV (reference sequence). CDR3 length equals 13 residues. V shed 3 bases and J shed 6 bases, with 12 bases lying between them. The CDR3 DNA follows: TGTGCCAGCAGTTTGGCCAGGGGTACCGAGCAGTACTTC. It specifies CASSLARGTEQYF.

The gene calls are TRBV5-4 and TRBJ2-7; the match to TRBD2 covers 16 bases. Unmatched junction bases numbered 4, after V lost 4 bases and J lost 6 bases. From germline, CDR1 is SGHNT and CDR2 YYREEE (reference sequence). The CDR3 totals 15 residues. The CDR3 region is CASSAGTSGGGEQYF. For the CDR3, the DNA is TGTGCCAGCAGCGCCGGGACTAGCGGGGGGGGCGAGCAGTACTTC.

This chain joins TRBV12-3 or TRBV12-4 and TRBJ2-1; D possibly corresponds to TRBD2 (6 bases). The ends were cut back, 3 bases at V and 7 bases at J, with 10 bases in the middle. The CDR3 extends over 13 amino acids. The CDR3 DNA is TGTGCCAGCAGTTTTCGCGGGGTTAATGAGCAGTTCTTC. Its translation: CASSFRGVNEQFF.